This passage covers 7 T cell receptor beta chains from one sample sequenced in a study of cytomegalovirus exposure and HLA in healthy donors. Vbeta (60) and Jbeta (13) primers were used in the PCR. Using immunoSEQ multiplex PCR, the repertoire was profiled, and TCRdb retains in-frame clones only, with some absent. This table holds tens of thousands of clones. The sample consisted of PBMCs. The source is a man younger than 35 in good health and CMV-seropositive.

The chain links TRBV28 to TRBJ1-1; 10 positions agree with TRBD1. The CDR3 is made up of 15 amino acids. CDR1 and CDR2 from the germline V gene are MDHEN and SYDVKM. The junction had 6 bases not matched to a gene; V was cut back by 5 bases and J by 3 bases. In nucleotides, the CDR3 is TGTGCCAGCAGTCTGACAGGGGGCAAGGACACTGAAGCTTTCTTT. It yields the protein CASSLTGGKDTEAFF.

The V call is TRBV6-1, the J call TRBJ2-7; 12 bases fit TRBD1. The CDR3 runs to 17 residues. Per germline, CDR1 MNHNS and CDR2 SASEGT. V trimming: 0 bases; J trimming: 5 bases; junction bases outside the gene matches: 8. CDR3 coding DNA: TGTGCCAGCAGTGAAGCCACCGGGACAGGGGGCGTCCACGAGCAGTACTTC. It encodes CASSEATGTGGVHEQYF.

The chain has TRBV7-8 and TRBJ1-3, with unresolved D. This CDR3 contains 12 residues. V was clipped by 4 bases and J by 8 bases, with 9 bases between them. In germline, CDR1 is SGHVS, CDR2 FQNEAQ. The CDR3 loop is CASSSVGDTIYF. DNA of the CDR3: TGTGCCAGCAGCTCGGTCGGGGACACCATATATTTT. The entire variable domain, with the rest obtained from reference TRBV7-8 and TRBJ1-3, is as follows: GAGVSQSPRYKVAKRGQDVALRCDPISGHVSLFWYQQALGQGPEFLTYFQNEAQLDKSGLPSDRFFAERPEGSVSTLKIQRTQQEDSAVYLCASSSVGDTIYFGEGSWLTVV.

The J gene is TRBJ2-2, the V gene TRBV28, with D possibly TRBD1 on 5 matching bases. CDR1 is MDHEN, CDR2 SYDVKM, per germline. The CDR3 extends over 14 amino acids. Trimming removed 2 bases at V and 4 bases at J, with 8 bases between. CDR3 sequence reads: CASSLTGGTGELFF. As DNA, the CDR3 is TGTGCCAGCAGTTTAACAGGCGGCACCGGGGAGCTGTTTTTT.

The V call is TRBV18, the J call TRBJ2-7; possibly TRBD2 for D (6 bases). In germline, CDR1 is KGHSH, CDR2 LQKENI. The CDR3 is 15 amino acids. Trimming cost V 3 bases and J 3 bases, with 15 bases left between them. DNA for the CDR3: TGTGCCAGCTCACCTCTAGGAGGGGCCAACTACGAGCAGTACTTC. It is translated as CASSPLGGANYEQYF.

The rearrangement links TRBV19 to TRBJ2-1, with D maybe TRBD1 (6 bases). The ends were cut back, 5 bases at V and 4 bases at J, with 12 bases in the middle. This CDR3 is built from 14 residues. In germline, CDR1 is LNHDA, CDR2 SQIVND (reference sequence). The CDR3 here is CASSSGTFYNEQFF. The CDR3 DNA is TGTGCCAGTAGTTCCGGGACATTTTACAATGAGCAGTTCTTC.

The chain carries TRBV7-9 and TRBJ2-1, with D tentatively TRBD1 (6 bases). Germline V gene data show CDR1 as SEHNR and CDR2 as FQNEAQ (reference sequence). Trimming stripped 5 bases from V and 4 bases from J, with 12 bases between. The CDR3 covers 14 residues. CDR3 protein: CASSTGIDYNEQFF. The CDR3 nucleotides read TGTGCCAGCAGCACAGGGATTGATTACAATGAGCAGTTCTTC.